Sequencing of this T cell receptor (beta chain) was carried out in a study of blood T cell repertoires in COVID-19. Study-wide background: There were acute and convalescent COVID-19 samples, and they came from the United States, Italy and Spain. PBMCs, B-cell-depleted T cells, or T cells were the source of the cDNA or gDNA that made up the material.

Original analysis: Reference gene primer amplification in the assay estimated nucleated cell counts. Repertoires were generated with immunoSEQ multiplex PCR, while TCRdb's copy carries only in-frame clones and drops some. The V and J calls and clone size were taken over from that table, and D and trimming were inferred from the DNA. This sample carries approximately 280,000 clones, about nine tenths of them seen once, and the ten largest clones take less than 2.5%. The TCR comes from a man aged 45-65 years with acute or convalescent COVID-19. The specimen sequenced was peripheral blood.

The CDR3 spells CASSRGDNSGNTIYF. CDR3 nucleotides: TGTGCCAGCAGCCGAGGGGACAACTCTGGAAACACCATATATTTT. This chain connects TRBV9 to TRBJ1-3; D might be TRBD1 (6 bases). CDR3 size: 15 residues. Trimming pared 4 bases from V and 0 bases from J, leaving 11 bases between. Germline lookup yields CDR1 SGDLS and CDR2 YYNGEE.